The 29 T cell receptor beta chains given below trace back to one sample, sequenced in a study of cytomegalovirus exposure and HLA in healthy donors. PCR involved 60 Vbeta and 13 Jbeta primers. This table comes from immunoSEQ multiplex PCR, and its TCRdb copy is limited to in-frame clones, with some not included. The profile covers 150,000 to 200,000 clones, with around 75% appearing a single time and around 3.1% taken by the ten largest. Sequenced input: PBMCs. The receptors originated from a male donor in good health and CMV-seronegative.

This chain connects TRBV7-3 to TRBJ2-1, with 7 positions matching TRBD1. Trimming at V came to 5 bases and at J to 0 bases, leaving 4 bases not matched to a gene. The CDR3 has 15 residues. CDR1 and CDR2 (germline): SGHTA, FQGTGA. The DNA of the CDR3 is TGTGCCAGCAGCCCAGGGACAGCCTCCTACAATGAGCAGTTCTTC. Its translation: CASSPGTASYNEQFF.

The rearrangement joins TRBV18 to TRBJ1-1; unclear D gene. The V and J ends lost 4 bases and 0 bases respectively, with 12 bases between them. The germline V gene has CDR1 KGHSH and CDR2 LQKENI. CDR3 size: 15 residues. The DNA for the CDR3 is TGTGCCAGCTCACAAGCAGCACTAATGAACACTGAAGCTTTCTTT. Translating gives CASSQAALMNTEAFF. Using reference TRBV18 and TRBJ1-1 for the parts outside the CDR3, the full variable domain is NAGVMQNPRHLVRRRGQEARLRCSPMKGHSHVYWYRQLPEEGLKFMVYLQKENIIDESGMPKERFSAEFPKEGPSILRIQQVVRGDSAAYFCASSQAALMNTEAFFGQGTRLTVV.

The chain employs TRBV5-4 and TRBJ2-7; D uncertain. CDR1 is SGHNT, CDR2 YYREEE, per germline (reference sequence). This CDR3 contains 16 residues. Trimming shortened V by 1 base and J by 5 bases, and 19 bases separated the two germline ends. CDR3 amino acids: CASSLKNRVGQDEQYF. The DNA for the CDR3 is TGTGCCAGCAGCTTGAAGAATCGGGTAGGTCAAGACGAGCAGTACTTC.

This clone occurred a few times. V gene TRBV27 combines with J gene TRBJ1-2, with TRBD1 matching 10 bases. The CDR3 loop spans 18 amino acids. The germline V gene has CDR1 MNHEY and CDR2 SMNVEV (reference sequence). V dropped 1 base and J dropped 4; count of bases not matched to a gene: 12. CDR3 sequence: CASSLYGLKTGGGYGYTF. CDR3 in DNA: TGTGCCAGCAGTTTATATGGCCTAAAGACAGGGGGCGGCTATGGCTACACCTTC.

The chain carries TRBV5-4 and TRBJ1-4, with D unclear. Looked up from germline, CDR1 is SGHNT and CDR2 is YYREEE (reference sequence). Trimming pared 0 bases from V and 1 base from J, leaving 10 bases between. This CDR3 region has 16 residues. The CDR3 here is CASSLEGGGTNEKLFF. The CDR3 nucleotides read TGTGCCAGCAGCTTGGAAGGAGGAGGAACTAATGAAAAACTGTTTTTT.

The chain combines TRBV27 with TRBJ1-1, with D maybe TRBD1 (5 bases). V was clipped by 3 bases and J by 4 bases, with 12 bases between them. Germline values: CDR1 MNHEY, CDR2 SMNVEV (reference sequence). CDR3 length: 14 amino acids. The CDR3 protein is CASSLRGRGTEAFF. The CDR3 nucleotides read TGTGCCAGCAGTTTGCGGGGTAGGGGCACTGAAGCTTTCTTT.

Remarks on this clone: Distinct nucleotide sequences in the sample also encode this CDR3. This sequence joins TRBV5-1 and TRBJ2-3; the D gene is possibly TRBD1 (6 bases). Trimming cost V 4 bases and J 4 bases, with 13 bases left between them. The CDR3 consists of 14 residues. CDR1 and CDR2 from the germline V gene are SGHRS and YFSETQ. In DNA, the CDR3 is TGCGCCAGCAGCCTGACAGGTTCCCCAGATACGCAGTATTTT. It yields the protein CASSLTGSPDTQYF.

The genes are TRBV11-2 and TRBJ2-2, with 7 bases aligning to TRBD2. Germline V gene sequence: CDR1 SGHAT, CDR2 FQNNGV. The CDR3 has 14 amino acids. Losses at the gene ends were 10 bases for V and 10 bases for J; bases not matched to a gene: 15. Here the CDR3 DNA reads TGTGCCATGGGGCCGGGCGGGGGTTTGGTGGAGCTGTTTTTT. Translation: CAMGPGGGLVELFF.

This sequence joins TRBV11-2 and TRBJ2-3; 7 positions match TRBD1. Germline CDR1 SGHAT, CDR2 FQNNGV. Trimming took 5 bases from V and 1 from J; bases not matched to a gene: 6. This CDR3 spans 15 amino acids. DNA of the CDR3: TGTGCCAGCAGCCCCGGACAGGACCGCACAGATACGCAGTATTTT. This gives the protein CASSPGQDRTDTQYF.

This clone occurred a few times. J is TRBJ1-4 and V is TRBV27; no clear D gene. CDR1 MNHEY and CDR2 SMNVEV come from the germline V gene (reference sequence). The CDR3 is 16 residues long. With 7 bases removed from V and 8 bases from J, the gap between germline ends came to 23 bases. CDR3 bases: TGTGCCAGCAAACTGACCCCGGGCCTCGGAGGGGAAAAACTGTTTTTT. The encoded protein is CASKLTPGLGGEKLFF.

This chain links TRBV19 with TRBJ2-1; 9 positions agree with TRBD1. Germline loops: CDR1 LNHDA, CDR2 SQIVND (reference sequence). The CDR3 runs 16 residues. Trimming removed 5 bases from V and 5 bases from J; junction bases left unmatched: 10. Written as DNA, the CDR3 is TGTGCCAGTAGTTCTCTACCGGGACAGGGTGACAATGAGCAGTTCTTC. Translating it yields CASSSLPGQGDNEQFF.

The chain couples TRBV7-8 to TRBJ2-7; TRBD2 agrees at 7 bases. Trimming took 1 base from V and 3 from J; bases not matched to a gene: 3. The CDR3 has 14 residues. In germline, CDR1 is SGHVS, CDR2 FQNEAQ. The CDR3 spells CASSLGGTIYEQYF. CDR3 DNA sequence: TGTGCCAGCAGCTTAGGTGGGACTATCTACGAGCAGTACTTC.

The rearrangement uses TRBV11-3 and TRBJ2-2; tentative D call: TRBD2 (5 bases). Germline V gene lookup returns CDR1 SGHNT and CDR2 YENEEA. This CDR3 has 13 amino acids. The CDR3 coding sequence is TGTCCCTGCCTTTGGTTCGGGGTCGGGGAGCTGTTTTTT. The encoded protein is CPCLWFGVGELFF. The variable domain in full, completed from reference TRBV11-3 and TRBJ2-2, reads EAGVVQSPRYKIIEKKQPVAFWCNPISGHNTLYWYLQNLGQGPELLIRYENEEAVDDSQLPKDRFSAERLKGVDSTLKIQPAELGDSAVYLCPCLWFGVGELFFGEGSRLTVL.

This chain joins TRBV4-1 and TRBJ2-3; D unresolved. This CDR3 comprises 16 residues. Germline CDR1 reads MGHRA; CDR2 reads YSYEKL. V lost 0 bases and J 0 bases, leaving 10 bases between the germline ends. The CDR3 sequence is CASSQDLGISTDTQYF. The CDR3 DNA follows: TGCGCCAGCAGCCAAGATCTAGGTATTAGCACAGATACGCAGTATTTT.

This clone was picked up one time. The chain combines TRBV19 with TRBJ2-5, with TRBD1 as a possible D gene (5 bases). The V gene lost 0 bases and the J gene lost 6 bases, with 11 bases spanning the gap. Per germline, CDR1 LNHDA and CDR2 SQIVND (reference sequence). The CDR3 sequence is 14 residues long. The CDR3 sequence: CASSIDDGAKTQYF. CDR3 nucleotide sequence: TGTGCCAGTAGTATAGACGATGGGGCAAAGACCCAGTACTTC.

The chain joins TRBV19 to TRBJ1-4; the D is unclear. CDR3 length equals 17 residues. Germline V gives CDR1 LNHDA, CDR2 SQIVND (reference sequence). V lost 4 bases and J lost 11, with 26 bases in between. The CDR3 region is CASSTGPFRRSVVKLFF. The CDR3 DNA reads TGTGCCAGTAGTACAGGCCCTTTTCGCCGGTCCGTCGTTAAACTGTTTTTT.

This chain connects TRBV5-1 to TRBJ2-5; maybe TRBD1 (5 bases). Looked up from germline, CDR1 is SGHRS and CDR2 is YFSETQ. This CDR3 is built from 14 residues. Trimming removed 5 bases at V and 4 bases at J, with 15 bases between. The CDR3 sequence is CASSSVGAAETQYF. The CDR3 nucleotides read TGCGCCAGCAGTTCCGTAGGGGCGGCAGAGACCCAGTACTTC.

The chain joins TRBV5-6 to TRBJ2-5, with 10 positions matching TRBD1. Germline V gene sequence: CDR1 SGHDT, CDR2 YYEEEE. V was clipped by 3 bases and J by 2 bases; unmatched bases: 7. This CDR3 contains 16 residues. CDR3 DNA sequence: TGTGCCAGCAGCTATTGGAGGACAGGGGGACAAGAGACCCAGTACTTC. As protein: CASSYWRTGGQETQYF.

The rearrangement joins TRBV14 to TRBJ1-2; D is possibly TRBD1 (6 bases). CDR1 and CDR2 (germline): SGHDN, FVKESK. This CDR3 is built from 16 residues. V lost 1 base and J 6 bases, leaving 18 bases between the germline ends. The CDR3 region is CASSQGIVEQGHGYTF. CDR3 DNA sequence: TGTGCCAGCAGCCAAGGAATAGTCGAACAGGGCCATGGCTACACCTTC.

The V gene is TRBV5-5, the J gene TRBJ1-1, with D possibly being TRBD1 (6 bases). With 4 bases removed from V and 11 bases from J, the gap between germline ends came to 12 bases. This CDR3 is 11 amino acids long. Germline values: CDR1 SGHKS, CDR2 YYEKEE (reference sequence). The CDR3 DNA reads as TGTGCCAGCAGCGACACTCAGGGGGCTTTCTTT. Protein product: CASSDTQGAFF.

The genes are TRBV9 and TRBJ1-3, with D perhaps matching TRBD1 (6 bases). This CDR3 spans 14 amino acids. The germline V gene encodes CDR1 SGDLS and CDR2 YYNGEE. Trimming removed 5 bases from V and 3 bases from J, with 12 bases in between. This chain's CDR3 is CASSVGHLGNTIYF. CDR3 nucleotides: TGTGCCAGCAGTGTGGGACACCTTGGAAACACCATATATTTT.

This clone was observed a handful of times. The genes are TRBV11-2 and TRBJ1-1; 7 bases agree with TRBD1. This CDR3 is 16 amino acids long. Per germline, CDR1 SGHAT and CDR2 FQNNGV. V gave up 1 base and J gave up 2 bases; unmatched junction bases: 7. CDR3 DNA sequence: TGTGCCAGCAGCTTAGGGATTAAGGGGGCAAACACTGAAGCTTTCTTT. It is translated as CASSLGIKGANTEAFF.

This clone came up once. An end of the junction does not agree with germline; a read error may underlie this. This sequence joins TRBV7-7 and TRBJ1-5, with 7 bases matching TRBD1. CDR3 length equals 18 residues. The V gene's germline CDR1 is SSHAT and CDR2 FNYEAQ (reference sequence). This CDR3 reads CASSLDRAQLYSNQPQHF. DNA of the CDR3: TGTGCTAGCAGCCTCGACAGGGCCCAACTTTATAGCAATCAGCCCCAGCATTTT.

This clone was observed a few times. This specimen includes other DNA sequences encoding the same CDR3. This sequence joins TRBV28 and TRBJ1-2, with D hard to call. Per germline, CDR1 MDHEN and CDR2 SYDVKM. The length of the CDR3 is 12 residues. Between the trimmed V and J ends, which lost 4 bases and 1 base, there was a span of 4 bases. The CDR3 nucleotides read TGTGCCAGCAGTTCCGGTAACTATGGCTACACCTTC. This encodes CASSSGNYGYTF.

This clone came up a few times. The rearrangement links TRBV7-6 to TRBJ2-1; 8 bases line up with TRBD1. The V gene's germline CDR1 is SGHVS and CDR2 FNYEAQ. J lost 9 bases, V lost 3 bases, and 7 bases had no gene match. This CDR3 is 14 amino acids long. CDR3 sequence reads: CASSFSGTGREQFF. DNA for the CDR3: TGTGCCAGCAGCTTCTCCGGGACAGGCCGTGAGCAGTTCTTC.

A few counts support this clone. The rearrangement joins TRBV2 to TRBJ1-6; the D gene is possibly TRBD1 (6 bases). Deletions cut 3 bases from V and 6 bases from J, with 15 bases between. Germline V gene data show CDR1 as SNHLY and CDR2 as FYNNEI. This CDR3 region has 16 residues. In DNA, the CDR3 is TGTGCCAGCAGTGACGGTCAGGGGCCCTTTAATTCACCCCTCCACTTT. It is translated as CASSDGQGPFNSPLHF.

Here the CDR3 DNA reads TGTGCCAGTAGTATACCCGGGAATTCACCCCTCCACTTT. Amino acids: CASSIPGNSPLHF. The chain employs TRBV19 and TRBJ1-6; D remains ambiguous. There are 13 residues in the CDR3. V shed 2 bases and J shed 7 bases, with 6 bases lying between them. CDR1 and CDR2 from the germline V gene are LNHDA and SQIVND (reference sequence). The entire variable domain, with the rest obtained from reference TRBV19 and TRBJ1-6, is as follows: DGGITQSPKYLFRKEGQNVTLSCEQNLNHDAMYWYRQDPGQGLRLIYYSQIVNDFQKGDIAEGYSVSREKKESFPLTVTSAQKNPTAFYLCASSIPGNSPLHFGNGTRLTVT.

The gene calls are TRBV6-4 and TRBJ2-2; D possibly corresponds to TRBD2 (5 bases). Trimming cost V 2 bases and J 4 bases, with 5 bases left between them. Germline CDR1 MRHNA, CDR2 SNTAGT. The CDR3 consists of 13 residues. The CDR3 here is CASSDGSTGELFF. The CDR3 nucleotides are TGTGCCAGCAGTGACGGGAGCACCGGGGAGCTGTTTTTT.

The chain links TRBV7-3 to TRBJ2-7; the match to TRBD2 covers 7 bases. The CDR3 extends over 15 amino acids. Germline assignment: CDR1 SGHTA and CDR2 FQGTGA. V was pared by 2 bases and J by 3 bases, with 7 bases of the junction left unmatched. The CDR3 nucleotides are TGTGCCAGCAGCTTAGGACCGGGACTAAACTACGAGCAGTACTTC. This translates into CASSLGPGLNYEQYF.